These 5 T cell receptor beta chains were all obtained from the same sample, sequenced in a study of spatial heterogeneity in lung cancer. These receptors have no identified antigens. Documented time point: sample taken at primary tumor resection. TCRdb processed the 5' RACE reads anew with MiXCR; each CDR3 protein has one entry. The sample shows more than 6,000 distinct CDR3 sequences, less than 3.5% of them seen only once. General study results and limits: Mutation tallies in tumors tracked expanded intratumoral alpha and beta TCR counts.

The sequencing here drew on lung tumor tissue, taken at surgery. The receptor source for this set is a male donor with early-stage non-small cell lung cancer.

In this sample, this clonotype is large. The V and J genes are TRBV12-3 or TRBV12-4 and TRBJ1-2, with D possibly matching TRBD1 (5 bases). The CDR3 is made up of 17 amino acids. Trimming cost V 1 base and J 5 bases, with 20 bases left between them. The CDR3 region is CASSLGVADTKDYGYTF. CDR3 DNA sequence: TGTGCCAGCAGTTTAGGGGTTGCGGACACGAAAGATTATGGCTACACCTTC.

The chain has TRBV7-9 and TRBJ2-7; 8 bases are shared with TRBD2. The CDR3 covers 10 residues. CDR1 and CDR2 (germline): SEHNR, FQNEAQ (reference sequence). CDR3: CSSSGGEQYF. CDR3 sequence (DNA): TGTTCTTCGAGCGGGGGCGAGCAGTACTTC. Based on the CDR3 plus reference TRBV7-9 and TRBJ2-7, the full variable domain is DTGVSQNPRHKITKRGQNVTFRCDPISEHNRLYWYRQTLGQGPEFLTYFQNEAQLEKSRLLSDRFSAERPKGSFSTLEIQRTEQGDSAMYLCSSSGGEQYFGPGTRLTVT.

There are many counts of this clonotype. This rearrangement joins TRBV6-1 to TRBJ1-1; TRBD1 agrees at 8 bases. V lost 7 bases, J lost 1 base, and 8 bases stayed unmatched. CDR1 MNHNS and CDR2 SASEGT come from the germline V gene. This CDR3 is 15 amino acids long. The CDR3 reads CASILMTGANTEAFF. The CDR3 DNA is TGTGCCAGCATCCTAATGACAGGGGCGAACACTGAAGCTTTCTTT.

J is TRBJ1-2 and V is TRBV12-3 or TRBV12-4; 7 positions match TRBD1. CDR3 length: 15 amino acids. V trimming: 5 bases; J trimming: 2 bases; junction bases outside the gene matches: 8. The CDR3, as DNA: TGTGCCAGCAGTCCTCGGCCCAGGGGGAACTATGGCTACACCTTC. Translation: CASSPRPRGNYGYTF.

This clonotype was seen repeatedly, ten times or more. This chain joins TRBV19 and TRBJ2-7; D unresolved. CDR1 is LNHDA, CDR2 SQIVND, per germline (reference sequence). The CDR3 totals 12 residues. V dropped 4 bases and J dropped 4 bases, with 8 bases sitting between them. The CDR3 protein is CASSNTMYEQYF. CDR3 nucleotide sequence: TGTGCCAGTAGTAATACAATGTACGAGCAGTACTTC.